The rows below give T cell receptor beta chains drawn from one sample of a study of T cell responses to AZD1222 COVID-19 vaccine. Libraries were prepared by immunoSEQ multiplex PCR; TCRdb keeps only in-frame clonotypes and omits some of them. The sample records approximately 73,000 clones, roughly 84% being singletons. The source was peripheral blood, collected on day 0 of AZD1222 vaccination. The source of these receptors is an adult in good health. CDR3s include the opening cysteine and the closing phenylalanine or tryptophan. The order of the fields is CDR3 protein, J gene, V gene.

CDR3aa: CAWSPGTAYNEQFF
j_gene: TRBJ2-1
v_gene: TRBV30

CDR3aa: CASSYSTGVGYGYTF
j_gene: TRBJ1-2
v_gene: TRBV6-5

CDR3aa: CASSLSGGDNQPQHF
j_gene: TRBJ1-5
v_gene: TRBV7-3

CDR3aa: CASSSGTGGTGELFF
j_gene: TRBJ2-2
v_gene: TRBV27

CDR3aa: CASSLAPGELYEQYF
j_gene: TRBJ2-7
v_gene: TRBV5-6

CDR3aa: CASSMDHTEAFF
j_gene: TRBJ1-1
v_gene: TRBV6-5

CDR3aa: CASSSRRLTNEKLFF
j_gene: TRBJ1-4
v_gene: TRBV7-8

CDR3aa: CASSHPTQGGSGYTF
j_gene: TRBJ1-2
v_gene: TRBV3-1/TRBV3-2

CDR3aa: CASSFNRGNTEAFF
j_gene: TRBJ1-1
v_gene: TRBV11-2

CDR3aa: CASSPGQGWEKLFF
j_gene: TRBJ1-4
v_gene: TRBV7-2

CDR3aa: CAWATGTSEKLFF
j_gene: TRBJ1-4
v_gene: TRBV30

CDR3aa: CATSRNTGSGNTIYF
j_gene: TRBJ1-3
v_gene: TRBV15

CDR3aa: CASSYSSLQWEAFF
j_gene: TRBJ1-1
v_gene: TRBV6-2/TRBV6-3

CDR3aa: CAWSVGGLDEQFF
j_gene: TRBJ2-1
v_gene: TRBV30

CDR3aa: CSVTDSTDTQYF
j_gene: TRBJ2-3
v_gene: TRBV29-1

CDR3aa: CASSPGTNTEAFF
j_gene: TRBJ1-1
v_gene: TRBV5-1

CDR3aa: CAWRRWDRGRIAPAF
j_gene: TRBJ2-3
v_gene: TRBV30

CDR3aa: CASSPRQGGTYEQYF
j_gene: TRBJ2-7
v_gene: TRBV27

CDR3aa: CASSLTRETYEQYF
j_gene: TRBJ2-7
v_gene: TRBV11-2

CDR3aa: CASTLAGGRDDEQYF
j_gene: TRBJ2-7
v_gene: TRBV5-1

CDR3aa: CASSDQGGTNEKLFF
j_gene: TRBJ1-4
v_gene: TRBV19

CDR3aa: CASSLQRPGELFF
j_gene: TRBJ2-2
v_gene: TRBV28

CDR3aa: CASSLLEGSNQPQHF
j_gene: TRBJ1-5
v_gene: TRBV18

CDR3aa: CASSDRGSTEAFF
j_gene: TRBJ1-1
v_gene: TRBV18

CDR3aa: CASARNTIYF
j_gene: TRBJ1-3
v_gene: TRBV2

CDR3aa: CASSSQGRGTQYF
j_gene: TRBJ2-5
v_gene: TRBV12-3/TRBV12-4

CDR3aa: CASSLAAQGLTYEQYF
j_gene: TRBJ2-7
v_gene: TRBV7-2

CDR3aa: CASSLGQGIWDEQFF
j_gene: TRBJ2-1
v_gene: TRBV7-3

CDR3aa: CASSLYAGWEKLFF
j_gene: TRBJ1-4
v_gene: TRBV7-9

CDR3aa: CASSLGQADTEAFF
j_gene: TRBJ1-1
v_gene: TRBV5-1

CDR3aa: CASSIGPHLTDTQYF
j_gene: TRBJ2-3
v_gene: TRBV11-1

CDR3aa: CASGRNYGYTF
j_gene: TRBJ1-2
v_gene: TRBV28

CDR3aa: CASSLNRESYNEQFF
j_gene: TRBJ2-1
v_gene: TRBV7-3

CDR3aa: CASSLGRSTDTQYF
j_gene: TRBJ2-3
v_gene: TRBV7-3

CDR3aa: CATSVGATYEQYF
j_gene: TRBJ2-7
v_gene: TRBV24-1

CDR3aa: CASSHSPPNEKLFF
j_gene: TRBJ1-4
v_gene: TRBV14

CDR3aa: CAWNGIHYEQYF
j_gene: TRBJ2-7
v_gene: TRBV30

CDR3aa: CASSVDGANSPLHF
j_gene: TRBJ1-6
v_gene: TRBV9

CDR3aa: CASSFSEQVPVYF
j_gene: TRBJ2-7
v_gene: TRBV5-1

CDR3aa: CASSPRQGSYGYTF
j_gene: TRBJ1-2
v_gene: TRBV6-6

CDR3aa: CASSPTSGGKETQYF
j_gene: TRBJ2-5
v_gene: TRBV18

CDR3aa: CASSYSNGPSGELFF
j_gene: TRBJ2-2
v_gene: TRBV6-2/TRBV6-3

CDR3aa: CASTGFGGALHF
j_gene: TRBJ1-6
v_gene: TRBV10-2

CDR3aa: CASSGGGASKANVLTF
j_gene: TRBJ2-6
v_gene: TRBV28

CDR3aa: CASSHEGGRNEQYF
j_gene: TRBJ2-7
v_gene: TRBV6-5

CDR3aa: CASSESGAGVNEQFF
j_gene: TRBJ2-1
v_gene: TRBV10-1

CDR3aa: CASSSGDTLSYNEQFF
j_gene: TRBJ2-1
v_gene: TRBV28

CDR3aa: CASGNYGYTF
j_gene: TRBJ1-2
v_gene: TRBV30

CDR3aa: CASSVDTEAFF
j_gene: TRBJ1-1
v_gene: TRBV2

CDR3aa: CASSQELAGKYNEQFF
j_gene: TRBJ2-1
v_gene: TRBV4-2

CDR3aa: CASSLQDPSYEQYF
j_gene: TRBJ2-7
v_gene: TRBV18

CDR3aa: CASSSTGIGPSYEQYF
j_gene: TRBJ2-7
v_gene: TRBV7-2

CDR3aa: CASSNSAGADNTGELFF
j_gene: TRBJ2-2
v_gene: TRBV9